These 31 T cell receptor beta chains share one sample of origin, sequenced in a study of human T cells and chemical hapten exposure. TCRdb independently ran MiXCR on the RACE reads; one entry per CDR3 protein. The profile covers about 98,000 distinct CDR3 sequences, with 10% to 14% appearing a single time and around 3.1% taken by the ten largest. Time point specified: pre-sensitization, week 0. Treatment described: therapeutic diphenylcyclopropenone sensitization with weekly scalp DPC. Sequencing was performed on whole blood, taken in connection with sensitization to the hapten diphenylcyclopropenone (DPC). The receptors were sampled from a woman between 55 and 75 years old with alopecia areata. Some clones in this sample may be carry-over from other donors' samples.

This clonotype was observed once. The V and J genes are TRBV7-3 and TRBJ1-5, with D unclear. V was cut by 5 bases and J by 2 bases, with 7 bases left in between. This CDR3 spans 13 amino acids. CDR1 SGHTA and CDR2 FQGTGA come from the germline V gene. CDR3 in amino acids: CASSTHCNQPQHF. The CDR3 bases are TGTGCCAGCAGCACCCACTGCAATCAGCCCCAGCATTTT.

The sample holds many counts of this clonotype. This chain connects TRBV4-1 to TRBJ2-7; 7 bases match TRBD1. Trimming removed 2 bases from V and 2 bases from J; junction bases left unmatched: 9. CDR3 length: 16 amino acids. CDR1 MGHRA and CDR2 YSYEKL come from the germline V gene. The CDR3 DNA is TGCGCCAGCAGCCAAACCCATGCAGGGGGTACCTACGAGCAGTACTTC. Translation gives CASSQTHAGGTYEQYF.

This chain joins TRBV15 and TRBJ2-3, with 11 positions matching TRBD2. Germline assignment: CDR1 LNHNV and CDR2 YYDKDF (reference sequence). The CDR3 totals 16 residues. The J segment lost 2 bases and the V segment lost 5 bases, leaving 6 bases of the junction unmatched. The CDR3 DNA follows: TGTGCCACCAGCCGGGGACTAGCGGAGGACACAGATACGCAGTATTTT. It encodes CATSRGLAEDTDTQYF.

The rearrangement uses TRBV29-1 and TRBJ1-2, with D uncertain. The germline CDR1 and CDR2 sequences are SQVTM and ANQGSEA. Trimming cost V 3 bases and J 6 bases, with 8 bases left between them. CDR3 size: 11 residues. CDR3 region: CSVELGNGYTF. DNA of the CDR3: TGCAGCGTTGAGTTGGGGAATGGCTACACCTTC.

This clonotype occurred many times. This chain uses TRBV2 with TRBJ2-7; D remains unclear. Trimming cost V 2 bases and J 5 bases, with 13 bases left between them. From germline, CDR1 is SNHLY and CDR2 FYNNEI. The CDR3 consists of 14 residues. The CDR3 loop is CASSERRVAHEQYF. The CDR3 nucleotides are TGTGCCAGCAGTGAAAGGAGAGTGGCCCACGAGCAGTACTTC. Filled out from reference TRBV2 and TRBJ2-7, the complete variable domain reads EPEVTQTPSHQVTQMGQEVILRCVPISNHLYFYWYRQILGQKVEFLVSFYNNEISEKSEIFDDQFSVERPDGSNFTLKIRSTKLEDSAMYFCASSERRVAHEQYFGPGTRLTVT.

The chain uses TRBV6-1 and TRBJ1-2; D call uncertain. V lost 2 bases and J 4 bases, leaving 5 bases between the germline ends. CDR1 and CDR2 (germline): MNHNS, SASEGT. The CDR3 covers 12 residues. The CDR3, as DNA: TGTGCCAGCAGTGAAAGGTTCTATGGCTACACCTTC. Amino acids: CASSERFYGYTF.

This clonotype was counted ten times or more. Its ends do not fully match the called genes, so a read error is possible. This chain connects TRBV7-9 to TRBJ1-1; D unresolved. From germline, CDR1 is SEHNR and CDR2 FQNEAQ (reference sequence). The CDR3 runs 12 residues. The CDR3 spells CASSSDGTEVFF. CDR3 nucleotides: TGTGCCAGCAGCTCGGACGGCACTGAAGTTTTCTTT.

This clonotype has ten or more counts. This chain links TRBV30 with TRBJ2-1, with D possibly matching TRBD2 (6 bases). Deletions cut 4 bases from V and 0 bases from J, with 10 bases between. CDR3 size: 14 residues. CDR1 and CDR2 (germline): GTSNPN, SVGIG (reference sequence). CDR3: CAWTGGNSYNEQFF. DNA of the CDR3: TGTGCCTGGACCGGAGGGAACTCCTACAATGAGCAGTTCTTC.

This clonotype showed up many times. This sequence joins TRBV7-9 and TRBJ1-4, with 8 bases fitting TRBD1. The trim removed 3 bases at V and 8 bases at J, leaving 14 bases unmatched. The CDR3 length is 17 residues. Germline assignment: CDR1 SEHNR and CDR2 FQNEAQ (reference sequence). The chain's CDR3 is CASSFSQGAILIEKLFF. CDR3 bases: TGTGCCAGCAGCTTCTCCCAGGGGGCAATTCTTATAGAAAAACTGTTTTTT.

The V call is TRBV12-5, the J call TRBJ2-1, with 7 bases lining up with TRBD1. J lost 4 bases, V lost 2 bases, and 8 bases had no gene match. Per the germline V gene, CDR1 is LGHNT and CDR2 is FRNRAP. The CDR3 sequence is 16 residues long. DNA for the CDR3: TGTGCTAGTGGTTTGCCCGGATCGACAGGGTACAATGAGCAGTTCTTC. Its translation: CASGLPGSTGYNEQFF.

This clonotype was observed a handful of times. The chain couples TRBV27 to TRBJ1-2, with 9 positions matching TRBD1. The CDR3 is made up of 16 amino acids. Trimming at V came to 5 bases and at J to 5 bases, leaving 12 bases not matched to a gene. Per germline, CDR1 MNHEY and CDR2 SMNVEV (reference sequence). As DNA, the CDR3 is TGTGCCAGCAGTAAAACTTCCGGACAGGGGCGGTATGGCTACACCTTC. It specifies CASSKTSGQGRYGYTF.

This clonotype has ten or more counts. The chain has TRBV3-1 and TRBJ1-2; D not certain. This CDR3 has 13 amino acids. V was clipped by 0 bases and J by 8 bases, with 10 bases between them. CDR1 is LGHDT, CDR2 YNNKEL, per germline (reference sequence). The CDR3 here is CASSQEPRGGYTF. DNA for the CDR3: TGTGCCAGCAGCCAAGAACCCAGAGGCGGCTACACCTTC.

This clonotype has a count of ten or more. The rearrangement joins TRBV5-1 to TRBJ1-2, with unresolved D. This CDR3 has 11 amino acids. Trimming pared 3 bases from V and 5 bases from J, leaving 5 bases between. Germline V gives CDR1 SGHRS, CDR2 YFSETQ. CDR3 amino acids: CASSSEYGYTF. The CDR3 nucleotides read TGCGCCAGCAGCTCAGAATATGGCTACACCTTC.

V gene TRBV11-2 combines with J gene TRBJ1-4; 7 positions agree with TRBD1. The CDR3 has 16 amino acids. Germline trimming cut 5 bases from V and 6 bases from J; bases unmatched to any gene: 12. Germline loops: CDR1 SGHAT, CDR2 FQNNGV. The CDR3 loop reads CASSESGTERYEKLFF. The CDR3 bases are TGTGCCAGCAGCGAGAGCGGGACAGAGCGATATGAAAAACTGTTTTTT.

The V gene is TRBV6-2 or TRBV6-3, the J gene TRBJ2-2, with TRBD1 matching 8 bases. CDR3 length: 17 amino acids. V lost 5 bases, J lost 0 bases, and 8 bases stayed unmatched. CDR1 and CDR2 from the germline V gene are MNHEY and SVGEGT. The chain's CDR3 is CASSLLTGQANTGELFF. The DNA of the CDR3 is TGTGCCAGCAGTCTTTTGACGGGACAGGCGAACACCGGGGAGCTGTTTTTT.

In this sample, this clonotype turned up many times. J is TRBJ1-5 and V is TRBV5-1; D gene uncertain. Germline CDR1 SGHRS, CDR2 YFSETQ. The CDR3 is 14 residues long. The V end lost 0 bases, the J end lost 6 bases, and 10 bases lay between the germline ends. In nucleotides, the CDR3 is TGCGCCAGCAGCTTGGTTGGAGGGTCTCAGCCCCAGCATTTT. Amino acids: CASSLVGGSQPQHF. Supplemented by reference TRBV5-1 and TRBJ1-5, the full variable domain reads KAGVTQTPRYLIKTRGQQVTLSCSPISGHRSVSWYQQTPGQGLQFLFEYFSETQRNKGNFPGRFSGRQFSNSRSEMNVSTLELGDSALYLCASSLVGGSQPQHFGDGTRLSIL.

This clonotype was observed a few times. J is TRBJ1-6 and V is TRBV10-2; TRBD1 is a possible D gene (6 bases). The CDR3 has 14 residues. The ends were cut back, 4 bases at V and 3 bases at J, with 7 bases in the middle. Germline V CDR1 and CDR2: WSHSY, SAAADI. This CDR3 is CASSATGYNSPLHF. The CDR3 DNA reads TGCGCCAGCAGTGCGACAGGCTATAATTCACCCCTCCACTTT.

This clonotype was found many times. The chain recombines TRBV7-9 with TRBJ1-1, with 10 bases lining up with TRBD1. With V trimmed by 5 bases and J by 10 bases, 10 bases remained unmatched. The germline CDR1 and CDR2 sequences are SEHNR and FQNEAQ (reference sequence). The CDR3 is 14 residues long. The CDR3 here is CASSLGQGPLGAFF. The CDR3 nucleotides read TGTGCCAGCAGCCTGGGACAGGGGCCGCTCGGAGCTTTCTTT.

Many counts were recorded for this clonotype. Here the CDR3 reads CASSTGQTNTGELFF. The CDR3 nucleotides are TGTGCCAGTAGTACGGGACAGACGAACACCGGGGAGCTGTTTTTT. The V gene is TRBV19, the J gene TRBJ2-2, with 7 bases fitting TRBD1. Per the germline V gene, CDR1 is LNHDA and CDR2 is SQIVND (reference sequence). J was trimmed by 0 bases and V by 4 bases; bases with no gene match: 2. The length of the CDR3 is 15 residues. Supplemented by reference TRBV19 and TRBJ2-2, the full variable domain reads DGGITQSPKYLFRKEGQNVTLSCEQNLNHDAMYWYRQDPGQGLRLIYYSQIVNDFQKGDIAEGYSVSREKKESFPLTVTSAQKNPTAFYLCASSTGQTNTGELFFGEGSRLTVL.

The V call is TRBV18, the J call TRBJ1-1; D is uncertain. The CDR3 has 13 residues. V shed 4 bases and J shed 1 base, with 7 bases lying between them. Germline V CDR1 and CDR2: KGHSH, LQKENI. DNA for the CDR3: TGTGCCAGCTCACGGGCGAGGAACACTGAAGCTTTCTTT. Translation gives CASSRARNTEAFF. Full variable domain (outside the CDR3, taken from reference TRBV18 and TRBJ1-1): NAGVMQNPRHLVRRRGQEARLRCSPMKGHSHVYWYRQLPEEGLKFMVYLQKENIIDESGMPKERFSAEFPKEGPSILRIQQVVRGDSAAYFCASSRARNTEAFFGQGTRLTVV.

The V gene is TRBV7-3, the J gene TRBJ2-5, with a tentative D call TRBD2 (6 bases). The CDR3 consists of 13 residues. From germline, CDR1 is SGHTA and CDR2 FQGTGA. Trimming removed 5 bases from V and 3 bases from J, with 10 bases in between. CDR3 protein: CASSPRGEETQYF. DNA for the CDR3: TGTGCCAGCAGCCCGCGCGGGGAAGAGACCCAGTACTTC.

This clonotype was found a few times. The V call is TRBV27, the J call TRBJ2-7; D is possibly TRBD2 (5 bases). V was clipped by 2 bases and J by 2 bases, with 19 bases between them. The CDR3 is 17 residues long. Looked up from germline, CDR1 is MNHEY and CDR2 is SMNVEV (reference sequence). CDR3 amino acids: CASSLRSGSTNPYEQYF. Here the CDR3 DNA reads TGTGCCAGCAGTTTAAGGTCGGGGTCAACAAACCCCTACGAGCAGTACTTC.

The sample holds a few counts of this clonotype. V usage is TRBV12-3 or TRBV12-4 and J usage is TRBJ1-1; D gene uncertain. The ends were cut back, 3 bases at V and 11 bases at J, with 16 bases in the middle. The CDR3 covers 13 residues. As DNA, the CDR3 is TGTGCCAGCAGTTTGGCTGGACTCTTTAATGCTTTCTTT. The encoded protein is CASSLAGLFNAFF.

This clonotype has only a few counts. The chain couples TRBV27 to TRBJ2-7; D is unresolved. The CDR3 has 17 residues. CDR1 and CDR2 (germline): MNHEY, SMNVEV (reference sequence). Deletions cut 2 bases from V and 0 bases from J, with 17 bases between. The CDR3 loop reads CASSLTPSQAASYEQYF. CDR3 sequence (DNA): TGTGCCAGCAGTTTAACCCCCAGCCAGGCAGCCTCCTACGAGCAGTACTTC.

The V gene is TRBV7-3, the J gene TRBJ2-2; D might be TRBD1 (5 bases). Trimming shortened V by 8 bases and J by 7 bases, and 17 bases separated the two germline ends. This CDR3 comprises 14 residues. Germline V lookup: CDR1 SGHTA, CDR2 FQGTGA. The CDR3 coding sequence is TGTGCCAGCGGATTAACCCAGGGAAACGGGGAGCTGTTTTTT. It specifies CASGLTQGNGELFF.

J is TRBJ2-4 and V is TRBV30; D call uncertain. The CDR3 is 11 amino acids. The V end lost 0 bases, the J end lost 8 bases, and 5 bases lay between the germline ends. The V gene's germline CDR1 is GTSNPN and CDR2 SVGIG (reference sequence). CDR3: CAWSVGYIQYF. CDR3 bases: TGTGCCTGGAGTGTAGGTTACATTCAGTACTTC.

The V call is TRBV7-2, the J call TRBJ2-5; D gene ambiguous. The CDR3 extends over 13 amino acids. Germline CDR1 and CDR2: SGHTA and FQGNSA. V lost 0 bases and J 5 bases, leaving 7 bases between the germline ends. CDR3 amino acids: CASSLASSETQYF. The CDR3 DNA reads as TGTGCCAGCAGCTTAGCCAGTTCTGAGACCCAGTACTTC.

This clonotype was seen ten or more times. V is TRBV6-1 and J is TRBJ1-5; D not resolved. Between the trimmed V and J ends, which lost 7 bases and 5 bases, there was a span of 12 bases. The germline gives CDR1 MNHNS, CDR2 SASEGT. The CDR3 length is 13 residues. The CDR3 region has the DNA TGTGCCAGCAATTTTGAGAGATATCAGCCCCAGCATTTT. Translating it yields CASNFERYQPQHF.

This clonotype occurred a few times. The chain has TRBV29-1 and TRBJ2-3, with 13 nucleotides matching TRBD2. Per germline, CDR1 SQVTM and CDR2 ANQGSEA. The CDR3 is 15 residues long. V was pared by 7 bases and J by 0 bases, with 4 bases of the junction left unmatched. In DNA, the CDR3 is TGCAGCGCAGTGGGACTAGCGGGGAGCACAGATACGCAGTATTTT. Amino acids: CSAVGLAGSTDTQYF.

The V gene is TRBV7-6, the J gene TRBJ2-3; D not resolved. V was cut by 0 bases and J by 4 bases, with 14 bases left in between. Germline V gene sequence: CDR1 SGHVS, CDR2 FNYEAQ. The CDR3 is 16 residues long. CDR3 amino acids: CASSLAARLGSDTQYF. Here the CDR3 DNA reads TGTGCCAGCAGCTTAGCCGCACGTTTGGGTTCAGATACGCAGTATTTT.

This clonotype was recorded a few times. V is TRBV12-3 or TRBV12-4 and J is TRBJ2-3, with a possible D match to TRBD2 (6 bases). This CDR3 comprises 19 residues. The V end lost 3 bases, the J end lost 0 bases, and 22 bases lay between the germline ends. CDR3 in DNA: TGTGCCAGCAGTTTTCTGTCTCGGGACCTACTAGCTAGCACAGATACGCAGTATTTT. It translates to CASSFLSRDLLASTDTQYF.